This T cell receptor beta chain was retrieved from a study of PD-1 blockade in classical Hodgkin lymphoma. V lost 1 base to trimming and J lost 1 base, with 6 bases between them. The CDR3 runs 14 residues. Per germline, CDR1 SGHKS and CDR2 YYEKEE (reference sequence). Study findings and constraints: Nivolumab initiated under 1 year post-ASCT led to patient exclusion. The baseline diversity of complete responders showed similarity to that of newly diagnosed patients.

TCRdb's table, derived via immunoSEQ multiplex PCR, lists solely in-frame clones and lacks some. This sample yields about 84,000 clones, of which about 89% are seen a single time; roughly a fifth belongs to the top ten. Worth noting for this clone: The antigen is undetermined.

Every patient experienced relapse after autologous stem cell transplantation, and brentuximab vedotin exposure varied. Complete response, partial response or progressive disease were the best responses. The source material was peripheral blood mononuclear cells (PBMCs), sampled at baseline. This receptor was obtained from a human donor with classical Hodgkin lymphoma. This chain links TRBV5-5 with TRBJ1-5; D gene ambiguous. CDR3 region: CASSLLQSNQPQHF. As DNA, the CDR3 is TGTGCCAGCAGCTTGCTACAGAGCAATCAGCCCCAGCATTTT.